The T cell receptor (beta chain) under discussion was sequenced for a study of vaccination effects on CD4 cells after COVID-19. Sequencing was preceded by expansion of antigen-specific CD4+ T cells with viral peptide pools in the ViraFEST assay. Having been cultured for around nine days, the cells underwent CD4+ T cell isolation. None of these healthy vaccinees had been infected with SARS-CoV-2 before vaccination. Germline CDR1 is SGHTA and CDR2 is FQGTGA. V lost 5 bases, J lost 3 bases, and 3 bases stayed unmatched. This CDR3 spans 14 amino acids. This clone was seen a single time. The antigen is not known. Clones were sequenced by immunoSEQ multiplex PCR, and TCRdb holds only the in-frame ones, with some missing. The sample lists approximately 50,000 clones, more than 70% occurring once.

This sequence was found in a human donor who received a COVID-19 vaccine. V usage is TRBV7-3 and J usage is TRBJ2-5; 10 bases align to TRBD2. This specimen consisted of CD4+ T cells from PBMCs cultured with HCoV-OC43 spike peptides, obtained before COVID-19 vaccination. Subset defined: HCoV-OC43 spike overlapping peptide pool stimulation. The CDR3 loop is CASSVAGGKETQYF. CDR3 nucleotides: TGTGCCAGCAGCGTAGCGGGGGGCAAAGAGACCCAGTACTTC.